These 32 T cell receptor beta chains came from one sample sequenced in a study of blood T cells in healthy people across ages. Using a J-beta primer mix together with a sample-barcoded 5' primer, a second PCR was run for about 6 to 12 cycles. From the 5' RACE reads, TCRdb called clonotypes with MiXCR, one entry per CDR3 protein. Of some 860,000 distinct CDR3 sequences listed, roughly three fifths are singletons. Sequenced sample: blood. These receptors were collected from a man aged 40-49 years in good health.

The CDR3, as DNA: TGCAGCGTTGAATGGAGGGAAAGACGGGCCGGGGAGCTGTTTTTT. Its translation: CSVEWRERRAGELFF. The V gene is TRBV29-1, the J gene TRBJ2-2; perhaps TRBD2 as D (6 bases). With 2 bases removed from V and 6 bases from J, the gap between germline ends came to 16 bases. Per the germline V gene, CDR1 is SQVTM and CDR2 is ANQGSEA. The CDR3 covers 15 residues.

This CDR3 reads CASSLLTGRANTEAFF. The CDR3 coding sequence is TGTGCCAGCAGTCTCCTCACCGGCAGGGCAAACACTGAAGCTTTCTTT. The chain recombines TRBV27 with TRBJ1-1; D perhaps matches TRBD1 (5 bases). Trimming cost V 5 bases and J 2 bases, with 18 bases left between them. The germline gives CDR1 MNHEY, CDR2 SMNVEV (reference sequence). This CDR3 comprises 16 residues.

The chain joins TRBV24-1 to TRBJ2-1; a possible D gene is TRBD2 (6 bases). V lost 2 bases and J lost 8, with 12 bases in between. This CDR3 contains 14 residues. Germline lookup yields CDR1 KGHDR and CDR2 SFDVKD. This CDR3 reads CATSDYGSSDEQFF. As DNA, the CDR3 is TGTGCCACCAGTGATTACGGGAGTTCGGATGAGCAGTTCTTC.

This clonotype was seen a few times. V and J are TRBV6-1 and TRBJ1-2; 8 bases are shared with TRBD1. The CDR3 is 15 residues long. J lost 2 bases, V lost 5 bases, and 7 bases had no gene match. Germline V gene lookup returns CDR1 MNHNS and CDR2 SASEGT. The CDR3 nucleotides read TGTGCCAGCAGTCCAGGGGGCGCGCCGAACTATGGCTACACCTTC. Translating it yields CASSPGGAPNYGYTF.

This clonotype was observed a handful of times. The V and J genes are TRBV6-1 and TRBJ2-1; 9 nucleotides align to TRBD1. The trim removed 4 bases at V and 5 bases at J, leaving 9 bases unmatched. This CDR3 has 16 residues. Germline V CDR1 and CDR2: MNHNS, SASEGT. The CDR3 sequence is CASSGGQGLNNNEQFF. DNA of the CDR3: TGTGCCAGCAGTGGTGGACAGGGGTTAAATAACAATGAGCAGTTCTTC.

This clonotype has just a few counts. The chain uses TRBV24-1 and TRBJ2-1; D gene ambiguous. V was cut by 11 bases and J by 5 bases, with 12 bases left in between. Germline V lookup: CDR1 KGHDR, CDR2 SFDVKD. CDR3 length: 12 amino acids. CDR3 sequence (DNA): TGTGCCAGCGCGGACGGAAACAATGAGCAGTTCTTC. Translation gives CASADGNNEQFF.

The CDR3 here is CSASPKNIQYF. The CDR3 DNA sequence: TGCAGTGCTTCCCCCAAAAACATTCAGTACTTC. V and J are TRBV20-1 and TRBJ2-4; D uncertain. The CDR3 runs to 11 residues. Per the germline V gene, CDR1 is DFQATT and CDR2 is SNEGSKA (reference sequence). V dropped 5 bases and J dropped 2 bases, with 4 bases sitting between them.

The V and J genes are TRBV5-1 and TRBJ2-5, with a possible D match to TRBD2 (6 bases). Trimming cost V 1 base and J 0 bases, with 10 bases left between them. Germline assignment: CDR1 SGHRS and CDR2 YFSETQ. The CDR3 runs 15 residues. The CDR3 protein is CASSLPSDYQETQYF. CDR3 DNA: TGCGCCAGCAGCTTGCCTAGCGATTACCAAGAGACCCAGTACTTC.

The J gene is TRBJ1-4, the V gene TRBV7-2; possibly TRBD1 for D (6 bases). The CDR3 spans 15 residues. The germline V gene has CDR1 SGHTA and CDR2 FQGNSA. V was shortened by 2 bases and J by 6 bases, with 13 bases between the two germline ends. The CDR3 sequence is CASSLLGGRDEKLFF. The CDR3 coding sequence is TGTGCCAGCAGCTTACTCGGGGGGCGCGATGAAAAACTGTTTTTT.

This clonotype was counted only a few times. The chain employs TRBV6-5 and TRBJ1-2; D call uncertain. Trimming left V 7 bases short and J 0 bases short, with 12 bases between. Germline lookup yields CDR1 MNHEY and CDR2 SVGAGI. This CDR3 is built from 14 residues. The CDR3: CASTPGITNYGYTF. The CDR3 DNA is TGTGCCAGCACCCCGGGGATCACTAACTATGGCTACACCTTC.

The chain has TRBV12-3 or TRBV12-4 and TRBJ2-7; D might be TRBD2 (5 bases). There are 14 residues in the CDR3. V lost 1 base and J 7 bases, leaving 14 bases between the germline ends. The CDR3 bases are TGTGCCAGCAGTTTAGTAGGCAGGAGGTGGGAGCAGTACTTC. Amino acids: CASSLVGRRWEQYF.

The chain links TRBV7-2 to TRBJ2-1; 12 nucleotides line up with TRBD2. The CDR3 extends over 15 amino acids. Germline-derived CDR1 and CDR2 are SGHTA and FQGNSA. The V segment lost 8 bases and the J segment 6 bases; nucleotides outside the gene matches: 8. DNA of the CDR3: TGTGCCAGCGTTCGGCTAGCGGGAGGGCCCAATGAGCAGTTCTTC. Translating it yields CASVRLAGGPNEQFF.

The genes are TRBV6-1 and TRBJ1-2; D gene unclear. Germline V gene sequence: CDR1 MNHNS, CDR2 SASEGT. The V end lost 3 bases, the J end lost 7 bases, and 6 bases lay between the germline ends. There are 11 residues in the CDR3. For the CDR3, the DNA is TGTGCCAGCAGTGATAAGCGTGGCTACACCTTC. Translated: CASSDKRGYTF.

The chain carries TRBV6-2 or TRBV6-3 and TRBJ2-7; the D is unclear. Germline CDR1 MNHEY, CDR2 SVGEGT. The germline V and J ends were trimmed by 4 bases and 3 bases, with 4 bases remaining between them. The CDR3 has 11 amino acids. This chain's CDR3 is CASSFVYEQYF. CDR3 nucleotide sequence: TGTGCCAGCAGTTTCGTCTACGAGCAGTACTTC.

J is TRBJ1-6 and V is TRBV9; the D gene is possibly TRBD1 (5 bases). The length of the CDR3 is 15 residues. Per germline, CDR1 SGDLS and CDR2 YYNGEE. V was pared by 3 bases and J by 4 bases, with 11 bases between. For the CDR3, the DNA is TGTGCCAGCAGCGGCGGGGGGACGTATAATTCACCCCTCCACTTT. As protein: CASSGGGTYNSPLHF.

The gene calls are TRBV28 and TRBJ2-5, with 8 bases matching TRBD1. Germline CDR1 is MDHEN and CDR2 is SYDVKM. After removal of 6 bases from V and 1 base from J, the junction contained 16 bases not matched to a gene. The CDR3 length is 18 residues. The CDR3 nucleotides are TGTGCCAGCAGGCGTACCTCAGGGGGCGTAGGGATCCAAGAGACCCAGTACTTC. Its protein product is CASRRTSGGVGIQETQYF.

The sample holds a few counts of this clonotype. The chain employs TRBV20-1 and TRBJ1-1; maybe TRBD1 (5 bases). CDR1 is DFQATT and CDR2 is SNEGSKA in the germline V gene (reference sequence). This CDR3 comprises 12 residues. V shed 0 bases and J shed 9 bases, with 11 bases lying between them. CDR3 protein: CSARDGGVKAFF. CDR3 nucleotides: TGCAGTGCTAGAGATGGGGGGGTAAAAGCTTTCTTT.

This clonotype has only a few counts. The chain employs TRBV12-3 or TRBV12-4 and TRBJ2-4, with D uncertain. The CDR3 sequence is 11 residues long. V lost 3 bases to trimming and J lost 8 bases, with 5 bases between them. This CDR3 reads CASSFRDIQYF. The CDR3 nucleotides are TGTGCCAGCAGTTTTAGAGACATTCAGTACTTC.

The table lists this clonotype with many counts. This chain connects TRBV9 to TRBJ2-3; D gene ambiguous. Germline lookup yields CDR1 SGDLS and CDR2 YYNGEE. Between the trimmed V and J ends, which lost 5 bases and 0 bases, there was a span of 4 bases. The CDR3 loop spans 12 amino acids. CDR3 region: CASSVSTDTQYF. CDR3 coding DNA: TGTGCCAGCAGTGTCAGCACAGATACGCAGTATTTT.

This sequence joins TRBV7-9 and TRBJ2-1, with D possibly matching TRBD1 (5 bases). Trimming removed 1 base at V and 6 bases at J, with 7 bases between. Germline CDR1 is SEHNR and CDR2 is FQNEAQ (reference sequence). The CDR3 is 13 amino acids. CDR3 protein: CASSLEGPNEQFF. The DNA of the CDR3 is TGTGCCAGCAGCTTAGAGGGGCCCAATGAGCAGTTCTTC.

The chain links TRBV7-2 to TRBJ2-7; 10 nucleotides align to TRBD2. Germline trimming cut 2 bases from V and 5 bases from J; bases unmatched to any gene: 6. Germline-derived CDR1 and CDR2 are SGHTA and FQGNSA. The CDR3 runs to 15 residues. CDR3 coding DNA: TGTGCCAGCAGCTTACCTAGCGGGAGAAGAGACGAGCAGTACTTC. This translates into CASSLPSGRRDEQYF.

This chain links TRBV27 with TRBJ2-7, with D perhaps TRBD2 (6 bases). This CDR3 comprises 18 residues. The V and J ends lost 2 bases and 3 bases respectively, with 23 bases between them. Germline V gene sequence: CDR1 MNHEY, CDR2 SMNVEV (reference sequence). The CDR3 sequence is CASSLSGTSGIGDYEQYF. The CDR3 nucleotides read TGTGCCAGCAGTTTAAGTGGGACTTCTGGTATCGGGGACTACGAGCAGTACTTC.

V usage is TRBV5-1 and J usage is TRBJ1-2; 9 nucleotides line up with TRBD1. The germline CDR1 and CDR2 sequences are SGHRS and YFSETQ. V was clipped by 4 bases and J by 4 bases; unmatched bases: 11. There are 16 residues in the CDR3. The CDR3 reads CASSPGGQGIAYGYTF. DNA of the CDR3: TGCGCCAGCAGCCCTGGGGGACAGGGCATTGCCTATGGCTACACCTTC.

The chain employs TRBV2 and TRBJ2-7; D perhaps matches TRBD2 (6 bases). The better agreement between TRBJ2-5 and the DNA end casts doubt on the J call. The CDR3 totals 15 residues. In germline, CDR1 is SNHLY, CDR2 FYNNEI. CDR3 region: CASSEAGGALETQYF. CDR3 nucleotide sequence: TGTGCCAGCAGTGAAGCGGGCGGGGCGCTCGAGACCCAGTACTTC.

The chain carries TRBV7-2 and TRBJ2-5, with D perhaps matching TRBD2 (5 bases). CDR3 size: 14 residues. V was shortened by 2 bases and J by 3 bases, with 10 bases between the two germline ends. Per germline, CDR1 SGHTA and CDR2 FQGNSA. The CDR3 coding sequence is TGTGCCAGCAGCTTATCCGGGGAGAAAGAGACCCAGTACTTC. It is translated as CASSLSGEKETQYF.

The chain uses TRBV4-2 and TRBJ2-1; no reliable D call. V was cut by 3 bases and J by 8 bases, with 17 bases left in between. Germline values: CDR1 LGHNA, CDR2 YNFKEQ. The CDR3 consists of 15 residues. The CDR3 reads CASSQTPSSPDEQFF. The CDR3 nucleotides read TGTGCCAGCAGCCAGACTCCCTCGTCCCCCGATGAGCAGTTCTTC.

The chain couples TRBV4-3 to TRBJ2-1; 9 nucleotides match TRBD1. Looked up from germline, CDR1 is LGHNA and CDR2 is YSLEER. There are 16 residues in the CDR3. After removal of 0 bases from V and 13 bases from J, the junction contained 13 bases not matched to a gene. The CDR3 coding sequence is TGCGCCAGCAGCCAAGATGGGACAGGGACAGAAGAGACCCAGTTCTTC. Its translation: CASSQDGTGTEETQFF.

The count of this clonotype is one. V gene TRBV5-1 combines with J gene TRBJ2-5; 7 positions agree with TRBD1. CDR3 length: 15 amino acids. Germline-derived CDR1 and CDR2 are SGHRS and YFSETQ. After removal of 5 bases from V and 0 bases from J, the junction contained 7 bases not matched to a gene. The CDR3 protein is CASRGTAKYQETQYF. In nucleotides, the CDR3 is TGCGCCAGCAGGGGGACAGCCAAGTACCAAGAGACCCAGTACTTC. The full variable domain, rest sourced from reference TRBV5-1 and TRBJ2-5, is KAGVTQTPRYLIKTRGQQVTLSCSPISGHRSVSWYQQTPGQGLQFLFEYFSETQRNKGNFPGRFSGRQFSNSRSEMNVSTLELGDSALYLCASRGTAKYQETQYFGPGTRLLVL.

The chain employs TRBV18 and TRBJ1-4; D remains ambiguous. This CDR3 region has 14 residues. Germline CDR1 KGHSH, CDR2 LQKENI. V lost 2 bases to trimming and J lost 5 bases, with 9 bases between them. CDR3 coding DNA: TGTGCCAGCTCACCAGACGGATTGAATGAAAAACTGTTTTTT. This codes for CASSPDGLNEKLFF. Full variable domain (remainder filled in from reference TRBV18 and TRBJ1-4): NAGVMQNPRHLVRRRGQEARLRCSPMKGHSHVYWYRQLPEEGLKFMVYLQKENIIDESGMPKERFSAEFPKEGPSILRIQQVVRGDSAAYFCASSPDGLNEKLFFGSGTQLSVL.

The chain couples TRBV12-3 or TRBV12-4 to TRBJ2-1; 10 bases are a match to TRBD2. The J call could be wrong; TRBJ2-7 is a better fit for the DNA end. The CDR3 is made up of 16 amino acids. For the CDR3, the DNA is TGTGCCAGCAGTTTGTATCCTAGCGGGGGATACAATGAGCAGTACTTC. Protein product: CASSLYPSGGYNEQYF.

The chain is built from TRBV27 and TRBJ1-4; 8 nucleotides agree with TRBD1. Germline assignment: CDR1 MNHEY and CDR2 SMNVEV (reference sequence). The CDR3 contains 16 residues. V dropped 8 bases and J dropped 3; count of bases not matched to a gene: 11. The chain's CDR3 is CASGPQTGGSNEKLFF. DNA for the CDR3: TGTGCCAGCGGACCCCAAACAGGGGGGTCTAATGAAAAACTGTTTTTT.

As DNA, the CDR3 is TGTGCCAGCAGCTTCACTAGCGGGGGGCCCCCACTATACAATGAGCAGTACTTC. It translates to CASSFTSGGPPLYNEQYF. The chain is built from TRBV6-2 or TRBV6-3 and TRBJ2-1; 12 positions match TRBD2. The DNA end is more similar to TRBJ2-7, so the J call may be wrong. The CDR3 is made up of 18 amino acids. CDR1 and CDR2 (germline): MNHEY, SVGEGT.